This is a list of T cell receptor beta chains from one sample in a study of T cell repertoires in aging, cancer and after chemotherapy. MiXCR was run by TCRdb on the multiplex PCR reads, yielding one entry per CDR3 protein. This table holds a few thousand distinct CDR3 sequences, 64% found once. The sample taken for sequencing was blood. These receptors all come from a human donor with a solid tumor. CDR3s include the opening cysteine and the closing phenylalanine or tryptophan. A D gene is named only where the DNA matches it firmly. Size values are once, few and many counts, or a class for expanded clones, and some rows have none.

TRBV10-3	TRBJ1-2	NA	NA	CAISESMAVGYGYTF	TGTGCCATCAGTGAGTCGATGGCAGTTGGCTATGGCTACACCTTC
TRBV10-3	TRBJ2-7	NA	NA	CAISESGTASYEQYF	TGTGCCATCAGTGAGTCCGGGACTGCTTCCTACGAGCAGTACTTC
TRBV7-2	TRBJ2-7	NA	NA	CASSLGGGATYEQYF	TGTGCCAGCAGCTTAGGGGGGGGGGCCACCTACGAGCAGTACTTC
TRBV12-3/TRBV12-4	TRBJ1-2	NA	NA	CASRRGGVKEGYTF	TGTGCCAGCAGGCGGGGAGGGGTTAAAGAAGGCTACACCTTC
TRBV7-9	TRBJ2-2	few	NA	CASSLAQGPNTGELFF	TGTGCCAGCAGCTTAGCGCAGGGGCCCAACACCGGGGAGCTGTTTTTT
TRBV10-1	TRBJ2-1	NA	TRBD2	CASSQGLAGNNEQFF	TGCGCCAGCAGTCAGGGACTAGCGGGTAACAATGAGCAGTTCTTC
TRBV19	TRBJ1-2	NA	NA	CASSTLGGTYGYTF	TGTGCCAGTAGTACACTAGGAGGCACCTATGGCTACACCTTC
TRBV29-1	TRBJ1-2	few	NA	CSVDLGTGGYTF	TGCAGCGTTGACTTAGGGACTGGCGGCTACACCTTC
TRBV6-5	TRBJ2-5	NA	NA	CASSYLVSQETQYF	TGTGCCAGCAGTTACTTGGTTAGCCAAGAGACCCAGTACTTC
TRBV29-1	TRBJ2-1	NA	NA	CSVFAGGLGEQFF	TGCAGCGTTTTCGCCGGCGGGCTGGGGGAGCAGTTCTTC
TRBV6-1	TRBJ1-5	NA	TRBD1	CASIKGQGNQPQHF	TGTGCCAGCATCAAGGGACAGGGCAATCAGCCCCAGCATTTT